This T cell receptor beta chain was retrieved from a study of T-cell memory formation after mild COVID-19. V was trimmed by 1 base and J by 0 bases, leaving 6 bases between them. There are 14 residues in the CDR3. CDR1 LNHDA and CDR2 SQIVND come from the germline V gene (reference sequence). Employing constant-segment primers, 5'RACE generated TCR alpha and TCR beta cDNA libraries bearing sample barcodes and UMIs. Via MiXCR, TCRdb re-called the 5' RACE reads, giving one row per CDR3 protein. The table lists some 330,000 distinct CDR3 sequences, 21% of them singletons. Study-wide findings and caveats: Of the contracting clones, CD4+ ones lay mainly in CM and EM, and CD8+ ones in EMRA. Unconfirmed was the SARS-CoV-2 specificity of second-wave clones that peaked on day 37. There were some responding clones in pre-infection memory, which suggested that cross-reactive memory had joined.

A remark on this clonotype: Its antigen is unknown.

Sequencing was done on a sample of PBMCs or a T cell subset sorted from them (not recorded which). This receptor was taken from an adult woman who had mild COVID-19 (a few samples of this study predate the infection). Cell type and time point are not known. The rearrangement links TRBV19 to TRBJ1-1; D is undetermined. CDR3 loop: CASSIVGVNTEAFF. CDR3 DNA sequence: TGTGCCAGTAGTATAGTCGGGGTGAACACTGAAGCTTTCTTT.